This TCR beta chain was found in a study of shared clonotypes between healthy human individuals. Assay: immunoSEQ multiplex PCR; the TCRdb copy retains only in-frame clones and omits some. The sample lists approximately 810,000 clones; approximately 92% were seen once. CD45RO-negative CD8 cells positively selected for CCR7 made up the naive population, which excluded terminally differentiated effector memory CD45RA+ cells. The CDR3 is made up of 17 amino acids. Germline lookup yields CDR1 SGDLS and CDR2 YYNGEE. V lost 1 base and J lost 0, with 15 bases in between. This TCR was recovered from a man in his thirties or forties in good health. This sequence joins TRBV9 and TRBJ2-3; D possibly corresponds to TRBD2 (5 bases). What was sequenced was naive CD8+ T cells sorted from blood. The CDR3 here is CASSVRGADHSTDTQYF. Here the CDR3 DNA reads TGTGCCAGCAGCGTACGAGGAGCGGACCATAGCACAGATACGCAGTATTTT.